This T cell receptor beta chain stems from a study of Graves' ophthalmopathy and Graves' hyperthyroidism. Regarding the study as a whole: Blood repertoires reportedly contained most expanded thyroid clonotypes above 0.001 frequency.

Beta-chain TCR CDR3 regions were amplified from RNA transcripts. In the first round, RT-PCR was carried out with HTBI primers, and a multiplex PCR formed the second round. TCRdb called the multiplex PCR reads again in MiXCR, with one record for every CDR3 protein. The sample shows 400,000 to 450,000 distinct CDR3 sequences, 21% of them seen only once. About this clonotype itself: Its antigen is not identified. No conserved phenylalanine or tryptophan is present at the end of the CDR3, so a read error is the likely explanation. The limits of the CDR3 on the DNA are not certain, so only TCRdb's listed CDR3 is given.

CDR1 is SGDLS and CDR2 is YYNGEE in the germline V gene. The CDR3 is 13 amino acids in total, end residues counted. Fresh peripheral blood, about 9.3 ml, was the PBMC source. Sequencing was done on a sample of peripheral blood. This chain connects TRBV9 to TRBJ1-2; the D call TRBD1 from the table was never checked on the DNA. The receptor was derived from a woman younger than 30 with stable Graves' hyperthyroidism. This chain's CDR3 is CASSSSWGGGYSY.